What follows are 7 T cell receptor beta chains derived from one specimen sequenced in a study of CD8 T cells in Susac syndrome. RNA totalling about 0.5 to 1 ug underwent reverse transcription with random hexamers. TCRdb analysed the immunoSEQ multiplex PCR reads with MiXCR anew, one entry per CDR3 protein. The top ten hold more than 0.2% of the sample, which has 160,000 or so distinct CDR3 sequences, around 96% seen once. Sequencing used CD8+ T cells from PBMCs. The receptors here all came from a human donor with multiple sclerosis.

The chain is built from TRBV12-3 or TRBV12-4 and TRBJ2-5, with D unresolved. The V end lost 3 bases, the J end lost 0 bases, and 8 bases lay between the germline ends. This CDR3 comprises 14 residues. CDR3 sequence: CASSFLVYQETQYF. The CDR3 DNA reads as TGTGCCAGCAGTTTTTTAGTGTACCAAGAGACCCAGTACTTC.

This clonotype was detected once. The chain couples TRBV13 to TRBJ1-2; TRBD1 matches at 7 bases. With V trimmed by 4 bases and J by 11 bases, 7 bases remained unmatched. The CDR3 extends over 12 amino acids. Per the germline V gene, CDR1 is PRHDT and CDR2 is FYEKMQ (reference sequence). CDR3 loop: CASSSDRAKYTF. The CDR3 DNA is TGTGCCAGCAGCTCCGACAGGGCCAAGTACACCTTC.

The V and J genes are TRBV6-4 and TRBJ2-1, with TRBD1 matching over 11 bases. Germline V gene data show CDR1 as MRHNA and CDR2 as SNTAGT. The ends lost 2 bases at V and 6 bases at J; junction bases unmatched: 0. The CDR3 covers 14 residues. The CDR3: CASSDGTGGNEQFF. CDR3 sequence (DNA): TGTGCCAGCAGTGACGGGACAGGGGGCAATGAGCAGTTCTTC.

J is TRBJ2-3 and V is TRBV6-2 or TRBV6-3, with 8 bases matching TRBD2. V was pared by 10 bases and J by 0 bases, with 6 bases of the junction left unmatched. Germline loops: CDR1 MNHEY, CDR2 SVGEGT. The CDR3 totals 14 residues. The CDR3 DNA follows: TGTGCCACTAGCGGGCGGACTAGCACAGATACGCAGTATTTT. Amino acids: CATSGRTSTDTQYF.

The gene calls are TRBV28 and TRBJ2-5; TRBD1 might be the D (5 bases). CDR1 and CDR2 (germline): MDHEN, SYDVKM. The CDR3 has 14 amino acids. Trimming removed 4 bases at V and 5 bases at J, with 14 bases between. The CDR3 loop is CASSSEQVGETQYF. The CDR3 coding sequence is TGTGCCAGCAGTTCGGAACAGGTCGGGGAGACCCAGTACTTC. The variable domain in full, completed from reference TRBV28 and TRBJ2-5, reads DVKVTQSSRYLVKRTGEKVFLECVQDMDHENMFWYRQDPGLGLRLIYFSYDVKMKEKGDIPEGYSVSREKKERFSLILESASTNQTSMYLCASSSEQVGETQYFGPGTRLLVL.

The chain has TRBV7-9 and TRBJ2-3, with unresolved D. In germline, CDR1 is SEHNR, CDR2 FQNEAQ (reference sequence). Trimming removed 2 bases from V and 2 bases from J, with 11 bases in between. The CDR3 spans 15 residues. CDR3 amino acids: CASSLRVYNTDTQYF. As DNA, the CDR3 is TGTGCCAGCAGCTTACGTGTTTACAACACAGATACGCAGTATTTT.

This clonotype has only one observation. The CDR3 region has the DNA TGTGCCAGCAGGACGACAGGGCCTGGCTCCTACGAGCAGTACTTC. It is translated as CASRTTGPGSYEQYF. This chain connects TRBV2 to TRBJ2-7; the match to TRBD1 covers 7 bases. V shed 6 bases, J shed 0 bases, and the junction held 8 bases outside the gene matches. The germline gives CDR1 SNHLY, CDR2 FYNNEI. This CDR3 has 15 residues.